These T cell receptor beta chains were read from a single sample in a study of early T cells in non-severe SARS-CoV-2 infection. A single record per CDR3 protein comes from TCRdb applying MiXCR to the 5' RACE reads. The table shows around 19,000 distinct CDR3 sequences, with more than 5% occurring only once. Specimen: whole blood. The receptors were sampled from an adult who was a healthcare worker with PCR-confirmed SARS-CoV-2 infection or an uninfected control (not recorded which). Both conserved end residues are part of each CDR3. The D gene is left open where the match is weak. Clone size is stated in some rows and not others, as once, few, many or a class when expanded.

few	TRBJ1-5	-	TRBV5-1	TGCGCCAGCAGCGCGGACTTTAATCAGCCCCAGCATTTT	CASSADFNQPQHF
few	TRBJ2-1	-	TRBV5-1	TGCGCCAGCAGCGAACTAGCTCCGAGCTCCTACAATGAGCAGTTCTTC	CASSELAPSSYNEQFF
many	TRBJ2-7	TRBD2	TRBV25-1	TGTGCCAGCAGTTCAAGCGGGAGCGAGCAGTACTTC	CASSSSGSEQYF
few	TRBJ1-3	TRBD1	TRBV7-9	TGTGCCAGCAGCAAACAAGGGGGCACTGGAAACACCATATATTTT	CASSKQGGTGNTIYF
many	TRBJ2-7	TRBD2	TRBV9	TGTGCCAGCAGCGTAGGCAGCGGGGTCTACTACGAGCAGTACTTC	CASSVGSGVYYEQYF
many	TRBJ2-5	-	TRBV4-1	TGCGCCAGCAGCCCCAGCACAGGGTCCCTAACCCAGTACTTC	CASSPSTGSLTQYF
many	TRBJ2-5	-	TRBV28	TGTGCCAGCAGTTTGAGCCTCTTGGGGACCCAGTACTTC	CASSLSLLGTQYF
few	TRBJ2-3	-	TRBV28	TGTGCCAGCAGTTTGGTCGGGGGATGGAGCCCCTCTAGCACAGATACGCAGTATTTT	CASSLVGGWSPSSTDTQYF
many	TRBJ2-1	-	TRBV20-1	TGCAGTCAATGGGGTTACAATGAGCAGTTCTTC	CSQWGYNEQFF
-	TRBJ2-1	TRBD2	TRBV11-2	TGTGCCAGCAGCTTAATGCGGGAGGGGAGGGAGCAGTTCTTC	CASSLMREGREQFF
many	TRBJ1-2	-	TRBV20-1	TGCAGTGCTAGAGCTAACAGGGAATATGGCTACACCTTC	CSARANREYGYTF